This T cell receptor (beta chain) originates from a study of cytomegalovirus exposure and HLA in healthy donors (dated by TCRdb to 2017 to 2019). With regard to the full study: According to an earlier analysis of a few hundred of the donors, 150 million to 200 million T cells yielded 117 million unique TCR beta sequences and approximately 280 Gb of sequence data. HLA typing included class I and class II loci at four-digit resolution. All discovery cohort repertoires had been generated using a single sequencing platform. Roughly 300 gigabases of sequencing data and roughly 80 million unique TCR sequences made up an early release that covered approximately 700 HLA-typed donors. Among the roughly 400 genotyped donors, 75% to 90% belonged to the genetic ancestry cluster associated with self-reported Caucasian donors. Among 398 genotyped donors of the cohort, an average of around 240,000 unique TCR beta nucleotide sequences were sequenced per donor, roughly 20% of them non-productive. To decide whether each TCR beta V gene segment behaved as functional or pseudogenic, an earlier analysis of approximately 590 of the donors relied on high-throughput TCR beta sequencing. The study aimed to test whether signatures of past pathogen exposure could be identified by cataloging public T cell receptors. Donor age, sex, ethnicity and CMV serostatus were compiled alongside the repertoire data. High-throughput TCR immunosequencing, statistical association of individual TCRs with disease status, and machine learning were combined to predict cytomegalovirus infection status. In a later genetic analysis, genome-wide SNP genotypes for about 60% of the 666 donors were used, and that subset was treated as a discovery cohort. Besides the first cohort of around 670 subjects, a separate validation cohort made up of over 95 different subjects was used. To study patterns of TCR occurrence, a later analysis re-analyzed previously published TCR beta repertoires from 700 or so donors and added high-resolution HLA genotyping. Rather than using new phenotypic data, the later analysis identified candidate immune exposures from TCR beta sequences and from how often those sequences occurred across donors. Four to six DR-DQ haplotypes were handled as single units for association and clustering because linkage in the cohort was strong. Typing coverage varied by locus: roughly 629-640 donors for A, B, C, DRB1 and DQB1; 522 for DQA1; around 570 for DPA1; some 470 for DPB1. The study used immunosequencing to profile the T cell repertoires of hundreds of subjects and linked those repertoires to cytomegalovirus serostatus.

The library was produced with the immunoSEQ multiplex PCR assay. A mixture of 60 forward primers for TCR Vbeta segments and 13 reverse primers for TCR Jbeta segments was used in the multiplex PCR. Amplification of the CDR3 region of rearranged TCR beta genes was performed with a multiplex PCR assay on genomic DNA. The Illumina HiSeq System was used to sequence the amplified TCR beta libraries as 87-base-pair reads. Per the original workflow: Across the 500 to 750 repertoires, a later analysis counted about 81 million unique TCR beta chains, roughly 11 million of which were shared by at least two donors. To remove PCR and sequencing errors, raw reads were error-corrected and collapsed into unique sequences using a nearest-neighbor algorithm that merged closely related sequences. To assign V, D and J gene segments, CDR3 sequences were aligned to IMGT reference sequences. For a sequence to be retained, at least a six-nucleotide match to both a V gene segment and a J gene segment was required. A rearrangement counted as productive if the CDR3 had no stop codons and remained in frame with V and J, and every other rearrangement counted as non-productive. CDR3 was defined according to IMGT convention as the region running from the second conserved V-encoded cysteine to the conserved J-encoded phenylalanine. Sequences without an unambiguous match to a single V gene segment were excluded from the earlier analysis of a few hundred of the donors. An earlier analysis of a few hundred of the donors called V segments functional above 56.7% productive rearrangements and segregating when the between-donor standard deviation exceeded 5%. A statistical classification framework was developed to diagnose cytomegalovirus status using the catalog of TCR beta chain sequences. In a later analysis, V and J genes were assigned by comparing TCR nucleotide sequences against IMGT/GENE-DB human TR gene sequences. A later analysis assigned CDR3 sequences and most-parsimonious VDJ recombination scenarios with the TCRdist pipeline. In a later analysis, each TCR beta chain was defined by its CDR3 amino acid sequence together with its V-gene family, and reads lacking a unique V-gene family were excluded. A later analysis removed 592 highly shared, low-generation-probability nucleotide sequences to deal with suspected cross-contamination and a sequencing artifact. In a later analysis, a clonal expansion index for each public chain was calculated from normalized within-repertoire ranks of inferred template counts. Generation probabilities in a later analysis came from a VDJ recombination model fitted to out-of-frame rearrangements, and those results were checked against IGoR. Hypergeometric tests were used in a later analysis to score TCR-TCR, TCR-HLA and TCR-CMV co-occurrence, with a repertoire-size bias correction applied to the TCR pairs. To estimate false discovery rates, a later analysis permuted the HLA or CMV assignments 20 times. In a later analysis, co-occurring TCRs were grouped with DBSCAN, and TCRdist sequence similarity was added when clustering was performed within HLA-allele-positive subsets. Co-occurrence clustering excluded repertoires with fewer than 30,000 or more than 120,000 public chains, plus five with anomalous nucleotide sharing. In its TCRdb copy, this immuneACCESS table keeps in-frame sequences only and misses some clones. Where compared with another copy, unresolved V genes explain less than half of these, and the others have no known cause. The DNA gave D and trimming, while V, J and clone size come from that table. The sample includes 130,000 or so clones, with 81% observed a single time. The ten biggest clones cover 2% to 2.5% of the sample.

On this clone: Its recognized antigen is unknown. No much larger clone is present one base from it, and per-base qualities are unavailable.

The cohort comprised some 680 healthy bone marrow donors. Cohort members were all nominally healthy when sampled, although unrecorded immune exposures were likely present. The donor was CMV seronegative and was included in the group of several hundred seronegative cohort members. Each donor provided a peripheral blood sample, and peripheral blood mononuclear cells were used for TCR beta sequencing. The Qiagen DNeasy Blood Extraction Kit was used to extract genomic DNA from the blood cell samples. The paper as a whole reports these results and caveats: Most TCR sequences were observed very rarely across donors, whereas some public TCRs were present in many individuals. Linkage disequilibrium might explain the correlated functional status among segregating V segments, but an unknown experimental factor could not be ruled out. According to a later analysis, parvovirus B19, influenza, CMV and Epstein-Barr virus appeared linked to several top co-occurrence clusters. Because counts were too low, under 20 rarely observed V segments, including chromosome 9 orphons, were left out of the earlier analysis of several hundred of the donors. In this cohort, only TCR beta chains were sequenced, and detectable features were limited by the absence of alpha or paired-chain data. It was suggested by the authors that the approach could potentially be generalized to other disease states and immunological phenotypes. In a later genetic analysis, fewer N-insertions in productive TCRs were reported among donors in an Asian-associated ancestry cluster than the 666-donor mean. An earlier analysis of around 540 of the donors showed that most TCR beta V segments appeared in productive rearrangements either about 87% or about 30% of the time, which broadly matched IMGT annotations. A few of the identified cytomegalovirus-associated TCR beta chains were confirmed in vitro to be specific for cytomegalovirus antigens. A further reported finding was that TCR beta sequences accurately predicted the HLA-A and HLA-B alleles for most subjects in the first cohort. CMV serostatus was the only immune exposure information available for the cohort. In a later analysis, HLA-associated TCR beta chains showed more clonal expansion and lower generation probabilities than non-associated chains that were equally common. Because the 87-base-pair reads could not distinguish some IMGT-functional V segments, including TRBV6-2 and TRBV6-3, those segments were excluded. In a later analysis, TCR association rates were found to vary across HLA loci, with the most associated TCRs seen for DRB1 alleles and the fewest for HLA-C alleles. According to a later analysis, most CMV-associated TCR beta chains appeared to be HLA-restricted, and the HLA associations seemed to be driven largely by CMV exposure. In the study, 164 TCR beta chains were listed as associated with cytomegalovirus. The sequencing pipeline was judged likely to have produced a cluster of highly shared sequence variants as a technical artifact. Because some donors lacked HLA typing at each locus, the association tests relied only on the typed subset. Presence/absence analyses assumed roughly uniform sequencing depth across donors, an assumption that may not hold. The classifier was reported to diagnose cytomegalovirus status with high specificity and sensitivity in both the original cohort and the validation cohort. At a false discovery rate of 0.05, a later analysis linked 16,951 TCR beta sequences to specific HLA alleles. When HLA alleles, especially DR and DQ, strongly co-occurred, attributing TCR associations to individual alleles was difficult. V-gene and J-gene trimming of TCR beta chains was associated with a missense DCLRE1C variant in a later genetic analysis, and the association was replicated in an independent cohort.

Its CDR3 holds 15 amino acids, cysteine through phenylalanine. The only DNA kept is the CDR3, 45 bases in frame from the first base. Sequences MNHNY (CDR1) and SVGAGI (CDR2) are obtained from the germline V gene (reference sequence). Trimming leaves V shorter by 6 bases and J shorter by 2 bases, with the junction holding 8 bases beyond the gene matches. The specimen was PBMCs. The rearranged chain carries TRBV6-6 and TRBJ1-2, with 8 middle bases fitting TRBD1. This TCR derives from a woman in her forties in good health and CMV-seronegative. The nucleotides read TGTGCCAGCAGCGAGATGGGACAGGCCAACTATGGCTACACCTTC. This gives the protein CASSEMGQANYGYTF.